A few counts support the clone carrying this T cell receptor (beta chain). It was with unique molecular identifiers that the TCRbeta library was prepared. TCRdb fed the PCR reads into MiXCR, producing one record per CDR3 protein. The sample has around 600,000 distinct CDR3 sequences, roughly 15% seen once; the top ten hold 0.9% to 1.2%. The V segment lost 3 bases and the J segment 8 bases; nucleotides outside the gene matches: 13. This CDR3 spans 16 amino acids. From germline, CDR1 is MDHEN and CDR2 SYDVKM. The data were taken from a study of T-cell reconstitution after alpha-beta-depleted transplantation in children.

The sequence derives from a human donor who donated a stem cell graft to a child with acute myeloid leukemia. The chain links TRBV28 to TRBJ1-2; 9 bases map to TRBD1. The sample in question was PBMCs from the stem cell graft donor, obtained from the stem cell graft. This CDR3 is CASSFGTGKLSQGYTF. Written as DNA, the CDR3 is TGTGCCAGCAGTTTCGGGACAGGGAAACTCTCACAAGGCTACACCTTC.